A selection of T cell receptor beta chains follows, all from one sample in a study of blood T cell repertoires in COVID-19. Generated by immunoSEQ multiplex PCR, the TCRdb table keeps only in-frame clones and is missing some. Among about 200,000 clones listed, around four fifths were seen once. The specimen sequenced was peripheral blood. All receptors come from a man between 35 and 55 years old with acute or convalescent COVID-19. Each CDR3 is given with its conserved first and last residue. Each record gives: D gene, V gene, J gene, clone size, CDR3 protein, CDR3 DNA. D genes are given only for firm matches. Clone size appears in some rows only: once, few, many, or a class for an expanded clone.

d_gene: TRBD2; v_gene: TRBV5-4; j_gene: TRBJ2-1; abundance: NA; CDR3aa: CASSPSGIGEQFF; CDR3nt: TGTGCCAGCAGCCCCAGCGGGATCGGTGAGCAGTTCTTC
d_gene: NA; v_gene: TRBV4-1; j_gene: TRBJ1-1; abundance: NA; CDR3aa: CASSQERGTEAFF; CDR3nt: TGCGCCAGCAGCCAAGAACGAGGCACTGAAGCTTTCTTT
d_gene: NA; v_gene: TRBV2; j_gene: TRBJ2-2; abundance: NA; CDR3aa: CASSQEGNTGELFF; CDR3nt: TGTGCCAGCAGTCAGGAGGGGAACACCGGGGAGCTGTTTTTT
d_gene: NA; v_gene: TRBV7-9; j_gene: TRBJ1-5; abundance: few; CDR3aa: CASSSGGQPQHF; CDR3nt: TGTGCCAGCAGCTCGGGGGGTCAGCCCCAGCATTTT
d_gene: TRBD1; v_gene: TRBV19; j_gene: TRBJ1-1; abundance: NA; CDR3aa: CASSMLNLGQGARDEAFF; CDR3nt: TGTGCCAGTAGTATGTTAAATTTGGGACAGGGGGCCAGAGATGAAGCTTTCTTT
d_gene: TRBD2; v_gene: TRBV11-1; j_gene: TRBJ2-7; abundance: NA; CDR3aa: CASSFSAGETYEQYF; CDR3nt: TGTGCCAGCAGCTTTTCGGCGGGAGAGACGTACGAGCAGTACTTC
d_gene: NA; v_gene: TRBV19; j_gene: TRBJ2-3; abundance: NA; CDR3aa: CASSAARQSDTQYF; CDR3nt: TGTGCCAGTAGTGCTGCAAGACAGTCAGATACGCAGTATTTT
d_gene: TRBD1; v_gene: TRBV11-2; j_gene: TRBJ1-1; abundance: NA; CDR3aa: CASSLQGGNTEAFF; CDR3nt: TGTGCCAGCAGCTTACAGGGGGGGAACACTGAAGCTTTCTTT
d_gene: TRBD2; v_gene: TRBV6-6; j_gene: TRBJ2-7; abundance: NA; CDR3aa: CASSSSSGRSHEQYF; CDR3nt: TGTGCCAGCAGTTCATCTAGCGGGAGGAGCCACGAGCAGTACTTC
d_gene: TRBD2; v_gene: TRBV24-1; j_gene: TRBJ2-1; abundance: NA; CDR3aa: CATSDVGTSNEQFF; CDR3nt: TGTGCCACCAGTGATGTCGGGACTAGCAATGAGCAGTTCTTC
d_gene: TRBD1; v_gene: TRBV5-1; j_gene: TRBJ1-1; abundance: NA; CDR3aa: CASSSTGGSEAFF; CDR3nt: TGCGCCAGCAGCTCCACAGGGGGCTCTGAAGCTTTCTTT
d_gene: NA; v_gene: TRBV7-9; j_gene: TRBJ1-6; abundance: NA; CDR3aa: CASSSGMGYSPLHF; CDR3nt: TGTGCCAGCAGCTCCGGGATGGGGTATTCACCCCTCCACTTT
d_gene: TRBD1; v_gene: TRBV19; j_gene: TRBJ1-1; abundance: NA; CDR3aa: CASSPVYPGQGARAFF; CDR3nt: TGTGCCAGTAGCCCTGTCTACCCGGGACAGGGGGCTCGGGCTTTCTTT
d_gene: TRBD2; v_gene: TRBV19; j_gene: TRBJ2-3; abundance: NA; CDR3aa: CASSIRLAGEIQPDTQYF; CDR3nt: TGTGCCAGTAGTATAAGGCTAGCGGGAGAGATTCAGCCAGATACGCAGTATTTT
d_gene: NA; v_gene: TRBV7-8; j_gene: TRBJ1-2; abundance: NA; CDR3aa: CASSLGARYGYTF; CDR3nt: TGTGCCAGCAGCTTAGGGGCGCGATATGGCTACACCTTC
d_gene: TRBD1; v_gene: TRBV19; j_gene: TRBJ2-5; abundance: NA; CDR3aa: CASSDETGGETQYF; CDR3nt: TGTGCCAGTAGTGATGAGACAGGGGGAGAGACCCAGTACTTC
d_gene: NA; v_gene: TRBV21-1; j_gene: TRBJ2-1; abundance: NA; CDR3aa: CASSRGQLANEQFF; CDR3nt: TGTGCCAGCAGCCGCGGACAGTTGGCCAATGAGCAGTTCTTC
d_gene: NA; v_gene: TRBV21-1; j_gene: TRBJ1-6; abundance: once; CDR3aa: CASSNPYGEDNSPLHF; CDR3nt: TGTGCCAGCAGCAACCCGTACGGTGAAGATAATTCACCCCTCCACTTT
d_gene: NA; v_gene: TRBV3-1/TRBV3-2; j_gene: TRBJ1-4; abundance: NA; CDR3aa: CASSYDSSNEKLFF; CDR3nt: TGTGCCAGCAGCTATGACAGCTCTAATGAAAAACTGTTTTTT
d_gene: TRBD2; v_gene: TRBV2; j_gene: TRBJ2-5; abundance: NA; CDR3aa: CASTLTSGRESETQYF; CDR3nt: TGTGCCAGCACCCTGACTAGCGGGAGAGAGAGTGAGACCCAGTACTTC
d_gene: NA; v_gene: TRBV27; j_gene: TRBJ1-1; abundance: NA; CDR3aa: CASSESWDITEAFF; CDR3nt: TGTGCCAGCAGTGAGAGCTGGGACATCACTGAAGCTTTCTTT
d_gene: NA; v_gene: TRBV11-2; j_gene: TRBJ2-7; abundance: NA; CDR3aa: CASSLSGNPSYEQYF; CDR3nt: TGTGCCAGCAGCTTATCAGGGAACCCCTCCTACGAGCAGTACTTC
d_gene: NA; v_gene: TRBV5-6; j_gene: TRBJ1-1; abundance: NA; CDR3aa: CASSQTVNTEAFF; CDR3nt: TGTGCCAGCAGCCAGACAGTGAACACTGAAGCTTTCTTT
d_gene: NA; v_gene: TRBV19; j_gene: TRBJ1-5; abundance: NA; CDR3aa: CASNSGIRNQPQHF; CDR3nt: TGTGCCAGTAATTCGGGGATACGCAATCAGCCCCAGCATTTT
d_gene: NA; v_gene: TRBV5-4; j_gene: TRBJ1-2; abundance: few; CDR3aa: CASSLERYYGYTF; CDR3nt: TGTGCCAGCAGCTTGGAGCGGTACTATGGCTACACCTTC
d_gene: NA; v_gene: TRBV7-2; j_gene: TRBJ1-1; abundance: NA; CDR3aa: CASSLWAAQGTEAFF; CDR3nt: TGTGCCAGCAGCTTATGGGCAGCCCAGGGGACTGAAGCTTTCTTT
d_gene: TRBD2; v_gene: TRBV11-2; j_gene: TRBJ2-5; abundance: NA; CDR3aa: CASSPGLAGAVETQYF; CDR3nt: TGTGCCAGCAGCCCGGGACTAGCGGGAGCTGTGGAGACCCAGTACTTC
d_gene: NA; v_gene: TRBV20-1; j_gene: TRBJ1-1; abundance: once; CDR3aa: CSAIRQTEAFF; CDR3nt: TGCAGTGCCATTCGACAGACTGAAGCTTTCTTT
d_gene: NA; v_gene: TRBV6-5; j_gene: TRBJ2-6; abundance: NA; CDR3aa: CASSYSETRANVLTF; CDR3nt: TGTGCCAGCAGTTACTCGGAGACGCGGGCCAACGTCCTGACTTTC
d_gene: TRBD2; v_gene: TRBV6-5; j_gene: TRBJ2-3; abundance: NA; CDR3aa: CATSGTITDTQYF; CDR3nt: TGTGCCACTAGCGGGACCATCACAGATACGCAGTATTTT
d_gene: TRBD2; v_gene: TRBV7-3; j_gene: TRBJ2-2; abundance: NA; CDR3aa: CASSIAGGGELFF; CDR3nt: TGTGCCAGCAGCATAGCGGGAGGCGGGGAGCTGTTTTTT
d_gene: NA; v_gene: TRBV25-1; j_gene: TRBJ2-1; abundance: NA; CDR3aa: CASSDFSGSSYNEQFF; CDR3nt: TGTGCCAGCAGTGATTTTAGCGGAAGCTCCTACAATGAGCAGTTCTTC
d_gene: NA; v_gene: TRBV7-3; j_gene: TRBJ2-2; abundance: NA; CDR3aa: CASRWAPTGNTGELFF; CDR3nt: TGTGCCAGCAGGTGGGCCCCGACAGGGAACACCGGGGAGCTGTTTTTT
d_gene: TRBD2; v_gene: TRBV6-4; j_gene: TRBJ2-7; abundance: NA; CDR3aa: CASSELAGTSKQYF; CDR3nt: TGTGCCAGCAGTGAACTAGCGGGGACGTCGAAGCAGTACTTC
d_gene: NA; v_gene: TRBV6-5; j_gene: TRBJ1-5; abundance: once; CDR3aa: CASKKGLGQPQHF; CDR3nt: TGTGCCAGCAAGAAGGGACTCGGTCAGCCCCAGCATTTT
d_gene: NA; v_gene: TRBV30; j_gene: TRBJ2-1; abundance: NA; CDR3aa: CAWSVGTPGVPYNEQFF; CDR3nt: TGTGCCTGGAGTGTAGGGACTCCGGGGGTCCCCTACAATGAGCAGTTCTTC
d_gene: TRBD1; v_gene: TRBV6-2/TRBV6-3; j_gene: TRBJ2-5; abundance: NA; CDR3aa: CASSSTGAQETQYF; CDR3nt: TGTGCCAGCAGTTCGACAGGGGCCCAAGAGACCCAGTACTTC
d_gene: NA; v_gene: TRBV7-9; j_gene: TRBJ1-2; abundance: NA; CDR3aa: CASSLGKEVYGYTF; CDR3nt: TGTGCCAGCAGCTTAGGAAAGGAGGTCTATGGCTACACCTTC
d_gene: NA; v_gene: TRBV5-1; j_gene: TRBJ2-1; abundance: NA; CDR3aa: CASSLVGIYNEQFF; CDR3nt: TGCGCCAGCAGCTTGGTGGGCATATACAATGAGCAGTTCTTC
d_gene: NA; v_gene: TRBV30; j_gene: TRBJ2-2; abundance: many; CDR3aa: CAYRAGELFF; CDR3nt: TGTGCCTACAGGGCCGGGGAGCTGTTTTTT
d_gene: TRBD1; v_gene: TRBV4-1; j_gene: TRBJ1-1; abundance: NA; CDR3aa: CASSQGRTGSSTEAFF; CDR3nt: TGCGCCAGCAGCCAAGGCCGGACAGGCTCTAGCACTGAAGCTTTCTTT
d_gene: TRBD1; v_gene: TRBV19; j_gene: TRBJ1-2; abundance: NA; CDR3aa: CASSIRRGQGELSGYTF; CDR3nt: TGTGCCAGTAGTATACGAAGAGGACAGGGTGAATTAAGTGGCTACACCTTC
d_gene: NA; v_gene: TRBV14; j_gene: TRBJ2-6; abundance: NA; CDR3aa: CASSFPRGLGANVLTF; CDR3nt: TGTGCCAGCAGCTTCCCTAGGGGTCTTGGGGCCAACGTCCTGACTTTC
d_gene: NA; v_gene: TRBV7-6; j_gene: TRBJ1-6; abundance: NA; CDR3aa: CASSLGPTNSPLHF; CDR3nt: TGTGCCAGCAGCTTAGGGCCCACTAATTCACCCCTCCACTTT
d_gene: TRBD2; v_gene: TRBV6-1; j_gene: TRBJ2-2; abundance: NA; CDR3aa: CASSGISGRASGELFF; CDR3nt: TGTGCCAGCAGTGGAATTAGCGGGAGGGCCTCCGGGGAGCTGTTTTTT
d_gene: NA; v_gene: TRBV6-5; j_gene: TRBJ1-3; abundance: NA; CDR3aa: CASIVSIDSGNTIYF; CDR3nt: TGTGCCAGCATAGTAAGTATCGACTCTGGAAACACCATATATTTT
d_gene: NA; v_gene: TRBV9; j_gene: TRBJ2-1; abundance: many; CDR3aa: CASSRYVQDNEQFF; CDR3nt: TGTGCCAGCAGCCGTTATGTACAGGATAATGAGCAGTTCTTC
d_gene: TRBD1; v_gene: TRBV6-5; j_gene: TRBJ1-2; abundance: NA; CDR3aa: CASTDRGGYTF; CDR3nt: TGTGCCAGCACAGACAGGGGGGGCTACACCTTC
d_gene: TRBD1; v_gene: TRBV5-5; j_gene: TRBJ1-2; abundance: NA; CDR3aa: CASSLSDRGTGYTF; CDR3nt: TGTGCCAGCAGCTTGAGCGACAGGGGGACGGGCTACACCTTC
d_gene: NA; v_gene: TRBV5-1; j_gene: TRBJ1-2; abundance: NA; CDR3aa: CASSSILGSHGYTF; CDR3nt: TGCGCCAGCAGCAGTATACTAGGGTCTCATGGCTACACCTTC
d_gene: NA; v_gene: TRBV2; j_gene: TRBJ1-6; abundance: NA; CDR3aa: CASKEGILATLHF; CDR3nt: TGTGCCAGCAAAGAGGGAATATTGGCAACCCTCCACTTT